This T cell receptor (beta chain) was found in a study of OX40 agonist ivuxolimab in advanced cancers. Study-level results: In general, CD8+ T cells held more expanded clones than CD4+ did, on average.

Clones were read by immunoSEQ multiplex PCR, and TCRdb kept only the in-frame ones, dropping some. The repertoire holds more than 15,000 clones, with roughly 78% as singletons. This CDR3 is 13 amino acids long. Trimming took off 10 bases at V and 6 bases at J, with 18 bases between the two ends. In germline, CDR1 is SNHLY, CDR2 FYNNEI. As to this clone: Its antigen is undetermined.

The sequence came from an adult with an advanced solid tumor such as melanoma, head and neck, liver or kidney cancer. The rearrangement links TRBV2 to TRBJ1-2; no firm D call. Sequencing used CD4+ or CD8+ T cells sorted from blood, obtained in a trial of the OX40 agonist ivuxolimab. The CDR3 DNA reads as TGTGCCATCCGGACTCCCGAGTTGCATGGCTACACCTTC. Protein sequence: CAIRTPELHGYTF. Full variable domain (missing parts from reference TRBV2 and TRBJ1-2): EPEVTQTPSHQVTQMGQEVILRCVPISNHLYFYWYRQILGQKVEFLVSFYNNEISEKSEIFDDQFSVERPDGSNFTLKIRSTKLEDSAMYFCAIRTPELHGYTFGSGTRLTVV.